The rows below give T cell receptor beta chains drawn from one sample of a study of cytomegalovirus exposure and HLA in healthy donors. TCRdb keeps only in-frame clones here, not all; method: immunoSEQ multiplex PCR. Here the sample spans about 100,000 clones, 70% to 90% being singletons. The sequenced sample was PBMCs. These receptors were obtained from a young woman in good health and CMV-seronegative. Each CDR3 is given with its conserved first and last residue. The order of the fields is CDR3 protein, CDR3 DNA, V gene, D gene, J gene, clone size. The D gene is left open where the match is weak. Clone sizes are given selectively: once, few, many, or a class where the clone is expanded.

cdr3_aa: CVAGQHYGYTF
cdr3_nt: TGCGTGGCAGGTCAGCACTATGGCTACACCTTC
v_call: TRBV19
d_call: .
j_call: TRBJ1-2
clone_size: .

cdr3_aa: CASRRRDALYGYTF
cdr3_nt: TGTGCCAGCAGAAGGAGGGACGCTCTCTATGGCTACACCTTC
v_call: TRBV6-5
d_call: .
j_call: TRBJ1-2
clone_size: .

cdr3_aa: CASSLPVATNEKLFF
cdr3_nt: TGTGCCAGCAGCTTACCGGTTGCAACTAATGAAAAACTGTTTTTT
v_call: TRBV7-9
d_call: .
j_call: TRBJ1-4
clone_size: .

cdr3_aa: CASSGRQGLDSREQYF
cdr3_nt: TGTGCCAGCAGCGGCCGACAGGGCTTAGACTCTAGGGAGCAGTACTTC
v_call: TRBV7-9
d_call: TRBD1
j_call: TRBJ2-7
clone_size: once

cdr3_aa: CASSRLAGGNTGELFF
cdr3_nt: TGTGCCAGCAGTCGTCTAGCGGGGGGGAACACCGGGGAGCTGTTTTTT
v_call: TRBV2
d_call: TRBD2
j_call: TRBJ2-2
clone_size: .

cdr3_aa: CASSAGQGGHEQYF
cdr3_nt: TGTGCCAGCAGTGCTGGTCAGGGGGGCCACGAGCAGTACTTC
v_call: TRBV6-1
d_call: .
j_call: TRBJ2-7
clone_size: .

cdr3_aa: CASKSLGTGGVETQYF
cdr3_nt: TGTGCCAGCAAATCGTTAGGGACAGGGGGCGTCGAGACCCAGTACTTC
v_call: TRBV27
d_call: TRBD1
j_call: TRBJ2-5
clone_size: .

cdr3_aa: CASREAGEGYEQYF
cdr3_nt: TGTGCCAGTCGAGAGGCGGGGGAAGGCTACGAGCAGTACTTC
v_call: TRBV19
d_call: TRBD2
j_call: TRBJ2-7
clone_size: once

cdr3_aa: CASSLESPGRGEAFF
cdr3_nt: TGCGCCAGCAGCTTGGAATCACCGGGCCGGGGAGAAGCTTTCTTT
v_call: TRBV5-1
d_call: .
j_call: TRBJ1-1
clone_size: .

cdr3_aa: CASSLSLAGGADTQYF
cdr3_nt: TGCGCCAGCAGCTTGTCCCTAGCGGGGGGGGCAGATACGCAGTATTTT
v_call: TRBV5-1
d_call: TRBD2
j_call: TRBJ2-3
clone_size: .

cdr3_aa: CASSPEDSTRNSPLHF
cdr3_nt: TGTGCCAGCTCACCAGAGGACAGCACTCGGAATTCACCCCTCCACTTT
v_call: TRBV18
d_call: .
j_call: TRBJ1-6
clone_size: .

cdr3_aa: CASSSLGQVIDTQYF
cdr3_nt: TGTGCCAGCAGTTCTCTGGGACAGGTCATAGATACGCAGTATTTT
v_call: TRBV2
d_call: TRBD1
j_call: TRBJ2-3
clone_size: .

cdr3_aa: CASSERDTYQPQHF
cdr3_nt: TGTGCCAGCAGCGAACGGGACACCTATCAGCCCCAGCATTTT
v_call: TRBV7-8
d_call: .
j_call: TRBJ1-5
clone_size: .

cdr3_aa: CASSSKRGGSGGELFF
cdr3_nt: TGTGCCTCCAGCTCCAAACGGGGGGGAAGCGGCGGGGAGCTGTTTTTT
v_call: TRBV11-3
d_call: TRBD2
j_call: TRBJ2-2
clone_size: .

cdr3_aa: CATSKGTGGSYNSPLHF
cdr3_nt: TGTGCCACCAGCAAGGGGACAGGGGGCTCCTATAATTCACCCCTCCACTTT
v_call: TRBV15
d_call: TRBD1
j_call: TRBJ1-6
clone_size: .

cdr3_aa: CSVEDFQGWVTEAFF
cdr3_nt: TGCAGCGTTGAAGATTTTCAGGGATGGGTTACTGAAGCTTTCTTT
v_call: TRBV29-1
d_call: .
j_call: TRBJ1-1
clone_size: .

cdr3_aa: CASGVGLFYEQYF
cdr3_nt: TGTGCCAGCGGCGTTGGACTCTTCTACGAGCAGTACTTC
v_call: TRBV11-2
d_call: .
j_call: TRBJ2-7
clone_size: .

cdr3_aa: CASSGGGVPGTIYF
cdr3_nt: TGTGCCAGCAGCGGCGGGGGTGTCCCGGGCACCATATATTTT
v_call: TRBV9
d_call: .
j_call: TRBJ1-3
clone_size: .

cdr3_aa: CAISDNRNFMEAFF
cdr3_nt: TGTGCCATCAGTGACAACAGAAACTTCATGGAAGCTTTCTTT
v_call: TRBV10-3
d_call: .
j_call: TRBJ1-1
clone_size: .

cdr3_aa: CASSGQDNSNQPQHF
cdr3_nt: TGTGCCAGCAGCGGACAGGATAATAGCAATCAGCCCCAGCATTTT
v_call: TRBV6-1
d_call: TRBD1
j_call: TRBJ1-5
clone_size: .

cdr3_aa: CASSRLEDGTDTQYF
cdr3_nt: TGTGCCAGCAGTCGACTAGAGGATGGCACAGATACGCAGTATTTT
v_call: TRBV28
d_call: .
j_call: TRBJ2-3
clone_size: .

cdr3_aa: CASSLYGEHEQFF
cdr3_nt: TGCGCCAGCAGCTTGTACGGGGAACATGAGCAGTTCTTC
v_call: TRBV5-1
d_call: .
j_call: TRBJ2-1
clone_size: .

cdr3_aa: CASSLELAYNEQFF
cdr3_nt: TGTGCCAGCAGCTTAGAACTAGCCTACAATGAGCAGTTCTTC
v_call: TRBV7-8
d_call: .
j_call: TRBJ2-1
clone_size: .

cdr3_aa: CASSVGTGLVTDTQYF
cdr3_nt: TGTGCCAGCAGCGTAGGTACCGGACTAGTGACAGATACGCAGTATTTT
v_call: TRBV9
d_call: TRBD2
j_call: TRBJ2-3
clone_size: .

cdr3_aa: CASSLMPGGGEQFF
cdr3_nt: TGTGCCAGCAGCTTAATGCCCGGGGGTGGTGAGCAGTTCTTC
v_call: TRBV7-3
d_call: .
j_call: TRBJ2-1
clone_size: few

cdr3_aa: CASSQDWRVHVEPQHF
cdr3_nt: TGCGCCAGCAGCCAAGATTGGAGGGTGCACGTGGAGCCCCAGCATTTT
v_call: TRBV4-1
d_call: .
j_call: TRBJ1-5
clone_size: .

cdr3_aa: CASSLKSGRGNTEAFF
cdr3_nt: TGTGCCAGCAGCTTAAAGAGTGGCAGGGGGAACACTGAAGCTTTCTTT
v_call: TRBV27
d_call: .
j_call: TRBJ1-1
clone_size: .

cdr3_aa: CAISESGRVWEQYF
cdr3_nt: TGTGCCATCAGTGAGTCGGGCCGTGTTTGGGAGCAGTACTTC
v_call: TRBV10-3
d_call: .
j_call: TRBJ2-7
clone_size: .

cdr3_aa: CSVAVGVFSGNTIYF
cdr3_nt: TGCAGCGTGGCAGTCGGGGTCTTTTCTGGAAACACCATATATTTT
v_call: TRBV29-1
d_call: .
j_call: TRBJ1-3
clone_size: few

cdr3_aa: CASSLGEEETQYF
cdr3_nt: TGCGCCAGCAGCTTGGGGGAGGAAGAGACCCAGTACTTC
v_call: TRBV5-1
d_call: .
j_call: TRBJ2-5
clone_size: .

cdr3_aa: CASSDSVEGQSTGELFF
cdr3_nt: TGTGCCAGCAGTGACTCGGTGGAGGGACAGTCCACCGGGGAGCTGTTTTTT
v_call: TRBV6-4
d_call: .
j_call: TRBJ2-2
clone_size: once

cdr3_aa: CASRTQMGQGYNEQFF
cdr3_nt: TGTGCCAGCAGAACTCAGATGGGACAGGGATACAATGAGCAGTTCTTC
v_call: TRBV5-4
d_call: TRBD1
j_call: TRBJ2-1
clone_size: .

cdr3_aa: CASSLADIAGGYEQYF
cdr3_nt: TGTGCCAGCAGCTTGGCCGATATAGCGGGGGGCTACGAGCAGTACTTC
v_call: TRBV5-8
d_call: TRBD2
j_call: TRBJ2-7
clone_size: .

cdr3_aa: CASSTYGGMNTEAFF
cdr3_nt: TGTGCCAGCAGCACATACGGGGGGATGAACACTGAAGCTTTCTTT
v_call: TRBV9
d_call: .
j_call: TRBJ1-1
clone_size: .

cdr3_aa: CASSKTDNNSPLHF
cdr3_nt: TGTGCCAGTAGTAAGACAGATAATAATTCACCCCTCCACTTT
v_call: TRBV19
d_call: .
j_call: TRBJ1-6
clone_size: .

cdr3_aa: CASSPLAFTEAFF
cdr3_nt: TGCGCCAGCAGCCCCCTAGCGTTCACTGAAGCTTTCTTT
v_call: TRBV4-1
d_call: .
j_call: TRBJ1-1
clone_size: few

cdr3_aa: CALHTGELFF
cdr3_nt: TGTGCCTTACATACCGGGGAGCTGTTTTTT
v_call: TRBV7-9
d_call: .
j_call: TRBJ2-2
clone_size: .

cdr3_aa: CASSPGTATTDTQYF
cdr3_nt: TGTGCCAGCAGCCCCGGGACAGCTACCACAGATACGCAGTATTTT
v_call: TRBV6-5
d_call: TRBD1
j_call: TRBJ2-3
clone_size: .

cdr3_aa: CAISEGLAGSTDTQYF
cdr3_nt: TGTGCCATCAGTGAGGGACTAGCGGGGAGCACAGATACGCAGTATTTT
v_call: TRBV10-3
d_call: TRBD2
j_call: TRBJ2-3
clone_size: .

cdr3_aa: CASSFRGQGGYEQYF
cdr3_nt: TGTGCCAGCAGTTTTAGGGGACAGGGGGGCTACGAGCAGTACTTC
v_call: TRBV27
d_call: TRBD1
j_call: TRBJ2-7
clone_size: once

cdr3_aa: CASTRQSVDNEQFF
cdr3_nt: TGTGCCAGCACTAGGCAAAGTGTCGATAATGAGCAGTTCTTC
v_call: TRBV2
d_call: .
j_call: TRBJ2-1
clone_size: .